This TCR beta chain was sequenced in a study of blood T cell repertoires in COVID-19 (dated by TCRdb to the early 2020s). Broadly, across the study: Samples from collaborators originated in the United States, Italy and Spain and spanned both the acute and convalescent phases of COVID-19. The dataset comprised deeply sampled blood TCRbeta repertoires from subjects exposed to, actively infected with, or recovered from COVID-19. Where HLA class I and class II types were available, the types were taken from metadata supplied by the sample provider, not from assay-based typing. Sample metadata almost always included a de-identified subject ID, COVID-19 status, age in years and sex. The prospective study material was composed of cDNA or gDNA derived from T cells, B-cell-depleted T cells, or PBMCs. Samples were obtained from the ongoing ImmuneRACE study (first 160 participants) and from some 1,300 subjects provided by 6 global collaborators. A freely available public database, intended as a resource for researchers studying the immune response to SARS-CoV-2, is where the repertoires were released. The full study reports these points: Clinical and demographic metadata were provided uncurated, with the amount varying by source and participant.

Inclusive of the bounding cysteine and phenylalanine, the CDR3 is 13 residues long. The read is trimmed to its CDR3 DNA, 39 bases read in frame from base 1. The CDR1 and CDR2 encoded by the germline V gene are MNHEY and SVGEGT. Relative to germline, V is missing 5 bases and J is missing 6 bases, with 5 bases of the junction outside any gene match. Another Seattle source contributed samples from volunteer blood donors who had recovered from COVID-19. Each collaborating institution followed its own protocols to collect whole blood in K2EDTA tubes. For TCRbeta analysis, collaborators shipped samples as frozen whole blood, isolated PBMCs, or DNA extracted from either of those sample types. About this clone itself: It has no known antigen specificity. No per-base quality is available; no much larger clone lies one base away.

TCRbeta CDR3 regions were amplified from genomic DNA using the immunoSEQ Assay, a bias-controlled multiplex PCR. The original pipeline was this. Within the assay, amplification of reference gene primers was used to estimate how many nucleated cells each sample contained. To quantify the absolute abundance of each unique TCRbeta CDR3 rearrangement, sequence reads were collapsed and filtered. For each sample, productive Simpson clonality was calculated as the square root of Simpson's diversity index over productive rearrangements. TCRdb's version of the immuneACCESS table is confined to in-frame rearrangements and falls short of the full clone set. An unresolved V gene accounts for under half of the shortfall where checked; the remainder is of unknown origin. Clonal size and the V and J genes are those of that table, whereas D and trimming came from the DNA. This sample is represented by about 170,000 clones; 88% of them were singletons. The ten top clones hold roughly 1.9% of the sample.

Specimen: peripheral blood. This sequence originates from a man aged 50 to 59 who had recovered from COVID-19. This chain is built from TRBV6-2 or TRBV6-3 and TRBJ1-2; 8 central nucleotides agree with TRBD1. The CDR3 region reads CASSHVQGDGYTF. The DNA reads TGTGCCAGCAGTCATGTACAGGGGGATGGCTACACCTTC.